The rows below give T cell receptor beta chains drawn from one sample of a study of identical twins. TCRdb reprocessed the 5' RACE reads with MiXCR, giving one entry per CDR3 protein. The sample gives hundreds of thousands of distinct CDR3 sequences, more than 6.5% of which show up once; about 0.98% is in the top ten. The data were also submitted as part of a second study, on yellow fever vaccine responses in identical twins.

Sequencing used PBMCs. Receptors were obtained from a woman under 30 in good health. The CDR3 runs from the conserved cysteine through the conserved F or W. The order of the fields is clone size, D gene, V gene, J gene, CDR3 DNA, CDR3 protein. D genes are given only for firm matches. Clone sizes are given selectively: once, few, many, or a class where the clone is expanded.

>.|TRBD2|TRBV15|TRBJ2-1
TGTGCCACCAGCGGAGGAGATCTAGCGGGAGTCTACAATGAGCAGTTCTTC
CATSGGDLAGVYNEQFF
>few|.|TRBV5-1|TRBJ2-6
TGCGCCAGCAGCTTTAAGGACACCTCTGGGGCCAACGTCCTGACTTTC
CASSFKDTSGANVLTF
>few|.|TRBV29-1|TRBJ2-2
TGCAGCGTTGAATTAGGGTACAGCGGGGAGCTGTTTTTT
CSVELGYSGELFF
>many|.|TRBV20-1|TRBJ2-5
TGCAGTGCTGTAACCCTAGAGACCCAGTACTTC
CSAVTLETQYF
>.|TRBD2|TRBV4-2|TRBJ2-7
TGTGCCATGGGCCTTGGGCTCCTCAGCGGGAGCCACGAGCAGTACTTC
CAMGLGLLSGSHEQYF
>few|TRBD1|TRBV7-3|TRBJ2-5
TGTGCCAGCAGCTTAAGTGACAGGGTCACTCAAGAGACCCAGTACTTC
CASSLSDRVTQETQYF
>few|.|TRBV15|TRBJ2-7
TGTGCCACCAGCAGAGATCGGGGCGTCGACGAGCAGTACTTC
CATSRDRGVDEQYF
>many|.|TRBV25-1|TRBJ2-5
TGTGCCAGCAGTTGGGGGAGAGGCGAGACCCAGTACTTC
CASSWGRGETQYF
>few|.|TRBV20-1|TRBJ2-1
TGCAGTGCTAGAGAGTCGTTGACAGGGAGGTTTTACAATGAGCAGTTCTTC
CSARESLTGRFYNEQFF
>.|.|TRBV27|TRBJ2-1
TGTGCCAGCAGTCACCTCACAGGGGAGCAGTTCTTC
CASSHLTGEQFF
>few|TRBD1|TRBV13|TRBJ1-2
TGTGCCAGCGGCCGTCTAGGACAGGGACATCATGGCTACACCTTC
CASGRLGQGHHGYTF
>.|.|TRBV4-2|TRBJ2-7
TGTGCCAGCAGCCAAAACTGGGATACCTACTCCGAGCAGTACTTC
CASSQNWDTYSEQYF
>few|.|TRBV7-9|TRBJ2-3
TGTGCCAGCAGGGAAAGGGGAAGCACAGATACGCAGTATTTT
CASRERGSTDTQYF
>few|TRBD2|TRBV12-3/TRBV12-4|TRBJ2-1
TGTGCCAGCAGGTTACTAGCGGGGGGACAAAATGAGCAGTTCTTC
CASRLLAGGQNEQFF
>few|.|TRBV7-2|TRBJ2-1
TGTGCCAGCAGCCAAAGAAGCCTTGCCTACAATGAGCAGTTCTTC
CASSQRSLAYNEQFF
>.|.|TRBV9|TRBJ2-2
TGTGCCAGCAGCGAAGCCTACGGGGGGAACACCGGGGAGCTGTTTTTT
CASSEAYGGNTGELFF
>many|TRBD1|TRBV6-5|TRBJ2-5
TGTGCCAGCAGTTACGACAGGGGGGGCGTCCAAGAGACCCAGTACTTC
CASSYDRGGVQETQYF
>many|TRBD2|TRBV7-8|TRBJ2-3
TGTGCCAGCAGCTGGAGCGGGGGGGCCTTAGATACGCAGTATTTT
CASSWSGGALDTQYF
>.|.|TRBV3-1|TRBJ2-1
TGTGCCAGCAGCCAGCGGGCTCACAATGAGCAGTTCTTC
CASSQRAHNEQFF
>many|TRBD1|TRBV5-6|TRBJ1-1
TGTGCCAGCAGCCTACTGGGACAGACCAACACTGAAGCTTTCTTT
CASSLLGQTNTEAFF
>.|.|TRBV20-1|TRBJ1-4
TGCAGTGCTAGTCTTTTTAATGAAAAACTGTTTTTT
CSASLFNEKLFF
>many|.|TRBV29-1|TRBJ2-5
TGCAGCGTTGTACAGGGTGGGGAGACCCAGTACTTC
CSVVQGGETQYF
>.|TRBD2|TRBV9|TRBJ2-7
TGTGCCAGCAGCCCAAAGAGCCTAGCGGGAGGGTACGAGCAGTACTTC
CASSPKSLAGGYEQYF
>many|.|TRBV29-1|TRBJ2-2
TGCAGCGTTGGGTCCACTATGAACACCGGGGAGCTGTTTTTT
CSVGSTMNTGELFF
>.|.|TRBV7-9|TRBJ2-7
TGTGCCAGCAGATCACAGGGAACCTTATCCTACGAGCAGTACTTC
CASRSQGTLSYEQYF
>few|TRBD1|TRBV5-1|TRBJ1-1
TGCGCCAGCGCAGGGGGTCGAGGGACTGAAGCTTTCTTT
CASAGGRGTEAFF
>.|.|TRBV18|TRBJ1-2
TGTGCCAGCTCACCGGAGGGTTTAAGGGAAGCATACGGCTACACCTTC
CASSPEGLREAYGYTF
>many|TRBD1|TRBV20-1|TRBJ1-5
TGCAGTGCTAGAGAACGCGGGACAGGGGGTTATCAGCCCCAGCATTTT
CSARERGTGGYQPQHF
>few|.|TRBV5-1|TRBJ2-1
TGCGCCAGCAGCTTGGCTGGAGGGTCGGACGAGCAGTTCTTC
CASSLAGGSDEQFF
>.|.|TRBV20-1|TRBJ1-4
TGCAGTGCTAGAGTAGATGAAAAACTGTTTTTT
CSARVDEKLFF
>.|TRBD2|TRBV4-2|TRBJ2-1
TGTGCCAGCAGCCTCCGACTAGCGGCGGATAGTGAGCAGTTCTTC
CASSLRLAADSEQFF
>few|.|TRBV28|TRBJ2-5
TGTGCCAGCAGTTTATTCGGGACGGACCCCCAAGAGACCCAGTACTTC
CASSLFGTDPQETQYF
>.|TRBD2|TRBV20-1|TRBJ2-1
TGCAGTGCTAGAGATGGGGGACTAACCCACTACAATGAGCAGTTCTTC
CSARDGGLTHYNEQFF
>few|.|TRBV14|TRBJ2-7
TGTGCCAGCAGCCTAGAGCGGAATTCCTACGAGCAGTACTTC
CASSLERNSYEQYF
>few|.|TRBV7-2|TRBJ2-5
TGTGCCAGCAGCTTGGGCAGGGGCGTTCCAGAGACCCAGTACTTC
CASSLGRGVPETQYF
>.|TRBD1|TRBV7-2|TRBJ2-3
TGTGCCAGCAGCCGCCCGGGACAGATTACAGATACGCAGTATTTT
CASSRPGQITDTQYF
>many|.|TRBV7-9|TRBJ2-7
TGTGCCAGCAGCTTAGGGCGGGACAGCCACTACGAGCAGTACTTC
CASSLGRDSHYEQYF
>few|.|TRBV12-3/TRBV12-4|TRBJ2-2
TGTGCCAGCAGTTTGGGGGCGAAGGACACCGGGGAGCTGTTTTTT
CASSLGAKDTGELFF
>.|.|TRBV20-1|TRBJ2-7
TGCAGTGCTAGCTTTGGGGAGTTCGGGCAGTACTTC
CSASFGEFGQYF
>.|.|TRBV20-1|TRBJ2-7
TGCAGTGCTAGAGAAAGGGCAGGGCCCAGCTACGAGCAGTACTTC
CSARERAGPSYEQYF
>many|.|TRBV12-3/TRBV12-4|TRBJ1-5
TGTGCCAGCAGTTTCGGAAACAGCAATCAGCCCCAGCATTTT
CASSFGNSNQPQHF
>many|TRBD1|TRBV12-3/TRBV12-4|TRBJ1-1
TGTGCCAGCAGTTTGGGACAGGGTGTCTTCAACACTGAAGCTTTCTTT
CASSLGQGVFNTEAFF
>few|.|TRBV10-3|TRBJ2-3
TGTGCCATCAGTGGGGGCTCAGGGGTAAACACAGATACGCAGTATTTT
CAISGGSGVNTDTQYF
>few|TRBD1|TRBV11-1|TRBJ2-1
TGTGCCACACCAGTCGGCGGACAGGGAAACAATGAGCAGTTCTTC
CATPVGGQGNNEQFF
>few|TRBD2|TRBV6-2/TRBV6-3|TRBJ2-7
TGTGCCAGCAGTCTCCAGGGACTAGGGATTTACGAGCAGTACTTC
CASSLQGLGIYEQYF
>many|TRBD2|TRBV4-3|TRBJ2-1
TGCGCCAGCAGCCCGAAACCGGGACTAGCGGGAATCTCCTACAATGAGCAGTTCTTC
CASSPKPGLAGISYNEQFF
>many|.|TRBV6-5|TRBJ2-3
TGTGCCAGCAGTTTGGGGACTAGCACAGATACGCAGTATTTT
CASSLGTSTDTQYF
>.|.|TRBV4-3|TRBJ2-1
TGCGCCAGCAGCCAAGATTTGGGGGAAGATGAGCAGTTCTTC
CASSQDLGEDEQFF
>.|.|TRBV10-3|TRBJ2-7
TGTGCCATCAGGGACAGCTCGAGGGGCGAGCAGTACTTC
CAIRDSSRGEQYF
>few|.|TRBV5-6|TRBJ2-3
TGTGCCAGCAGCTTGAGGGGTTTCGCAGATACGCAGTATTTT
CASSLRGFADTQYF
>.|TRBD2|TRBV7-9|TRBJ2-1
TGTGCCAGCAGCTTTTGGTCTAGCGGGGCTCGTGAGCAGTTCTTC
CASSFWSSGAREQFF
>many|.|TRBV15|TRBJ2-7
TGTGCCACCAGCAGGACCGACTTTGGTTTCGCTTTTGAGCAGTACTTC
CATSRTDFGFAFEQYF
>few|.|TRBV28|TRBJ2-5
TGTGCCAGCAGTACTCCTATAGGGGATATAGAGACCCAGTACTTC
CASSTPIGDIETQYF
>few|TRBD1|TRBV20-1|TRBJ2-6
TGCAGTGCCCGACAGGGGGCTGCTGGGGCCAACGTCCTGACTTTC
CSARQGAAGANVLTF
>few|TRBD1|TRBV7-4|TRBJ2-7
TGTGCCAGCAGGCACAGGGGGCGACGTATGCCGTCCTACGAGCAGTACTTC
CASRHRGRRMPSYEQYF
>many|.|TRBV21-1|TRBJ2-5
TGTGCCAGCAGCCCCACCCCTAAAGGGCTGATACAAGAGACCCAGTACTTC
CASSPTPKGLIQETQYF
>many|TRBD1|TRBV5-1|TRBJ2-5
TGCGCCAGCAGCCCAGGGGGTCCCGAGACCCAGTACTTC
CASSPGGPETQYF
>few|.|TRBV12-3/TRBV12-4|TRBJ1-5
TGTGCCAGCAGCTATAGGGGACAAGTCCAGCATTTT
CASSYRGQVQHF
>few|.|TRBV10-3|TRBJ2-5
TGTGCCATCAGTGAATCGGCGACCGACCAAGAGACCCAGTACTTC
CAISESATDQETQYF